These T cell receptor beta chains were read from a single sample in a study of radiation and T cells in renal cell carcinoma. Generated by immunoSEQ multiplex PCR, the TCRdb table keeps only in-frame clones and is missing some. The sample lists just over 150,000 clones, approximately 88% occurring once. The material was blood, obtained from a patient whose treatment included radiotherapy and nephrectomy. The receptors derive from a woman between 45 and 65 years old with renal cell carcinoma. Each CDR3 is given with its conserved first and last residue. Fields, in order: J gene, D gene, V gene, CDR3 DNA, CDR3 protein. A D gene is named only where the DNA matches it firmly.

>TRBJ2-1|TRBD2|TRBV15
TGTGCCACCAGCAGAGTGCTAGCGGGAACCTACAATGAGCAGTTCTTC
CATSRVLAGTYNEQFF
>TRBJ2-1|NA|TRBV12-5
TGTGCTAGTGGGATTTACAATGAGCAGTTCTTC
CASGIYNEQFF
>TRBJ1-6|TRBD1|TRBV19
TGTGCCAGTAGTATAGGGGACAGGGAATCACCCCTCCACTTT
CASSIGDRESPLHF
>TRBJ1-2|NA|TRBV4-2
TGTGCCAGCAGCCAAGAATCCGGGATTAGAGCGAACACCTTC
CASSQESGIRANTF
>TRBJ2-3|TRBD2|TRBV11-1
TGTGCCAGCAGCCTTAGAGCGGGGGGGTCGTCGAGCACAGATACGCAGTATTTT
CASSLRAGGSSSTDTQYF
>TRBJ2-1|NA|TRBV5-1
TGCGCCAGCAGCCCTACAGGGTGGGGAAACAATGAGCAGTTCTTC
CASSPTGWGNNEQFF
>TRBJ2-7|TRBD1|TRBV11-3
TGTGCCAGCAGCCAACAGACAGGGACAGGCAACGAGCAGTACTTC
CASSQQTGTGNEQYF
>TRBJ2-2|TRBD1|TRBV7-2
TGTGCCAGCAGGTCAGGGGGCGTGAACACCGGGGAGCTGTTTTTT
CASRSGGVNTGELFF
>TRBJ2-1|NA|TRBV7-9
TGTGCCAGCAGCTTGTACCGGGACCATGCTCAGTTCTTC
CASSLYRDHAQFF
>TRBJ1-2|NA|TRBV7-9
TGTGCCAGCAGCCCCAGCGGGGGGAATGCCTATGGCTACACCTTC
CASSPSGGNAYGYTF
>TRBJ1-6|NA|TRBV19
TGTGCCAGTAGTACCCAGAAGAGTTCACCCCTCCACTTT
CASSTQKSSPLHF
>TRBJ1-5|NA|TRBV6-1
TGTGCCAGCAGTGAAGTGTGGGGGGAGCAGCCCCAGCATTTT
CASSEVWGEQPQHF